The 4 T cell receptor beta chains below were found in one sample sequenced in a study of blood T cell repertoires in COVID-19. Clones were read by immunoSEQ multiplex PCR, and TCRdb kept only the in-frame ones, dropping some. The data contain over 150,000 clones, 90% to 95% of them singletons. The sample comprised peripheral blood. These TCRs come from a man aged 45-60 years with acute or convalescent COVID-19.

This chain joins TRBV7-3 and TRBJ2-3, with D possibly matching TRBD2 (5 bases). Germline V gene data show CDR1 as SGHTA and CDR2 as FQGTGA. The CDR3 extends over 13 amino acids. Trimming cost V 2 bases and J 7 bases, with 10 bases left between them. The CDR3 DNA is TGTGCCAGCAGCTTAGGAGGCCATCATACGCAGTATTTT. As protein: CASSLGGHHTQYF. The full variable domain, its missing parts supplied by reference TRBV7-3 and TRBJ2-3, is GAGVSQTPSNKVTEKGKYVELRCDPISGHTALYWYRQSLGQGPEFLIYFQGTGAADDSGLPNDRFFAVRPEGSVSTLKIQRTERGDSAVYLCASSLGGHHTQYFGPGTRLTVL.

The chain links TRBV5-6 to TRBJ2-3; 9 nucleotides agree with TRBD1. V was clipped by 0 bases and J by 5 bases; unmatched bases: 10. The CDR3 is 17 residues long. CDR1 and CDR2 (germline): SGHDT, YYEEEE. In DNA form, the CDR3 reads TGTGCCAGCAGCTTGGAGACAACAGGGGGCACAATAGATACGCAGTATTTT. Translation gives CASSLETTGGTIDTQYF.

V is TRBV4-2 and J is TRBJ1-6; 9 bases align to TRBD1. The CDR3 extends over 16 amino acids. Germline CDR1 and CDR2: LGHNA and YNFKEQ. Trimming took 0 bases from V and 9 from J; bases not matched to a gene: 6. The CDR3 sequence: CASSQDGQGKSSPLHF. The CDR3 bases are TGTGCCAGCAGCCAAGATGGACAGGGGAAAAGTTCACCCCTCCACTTT.

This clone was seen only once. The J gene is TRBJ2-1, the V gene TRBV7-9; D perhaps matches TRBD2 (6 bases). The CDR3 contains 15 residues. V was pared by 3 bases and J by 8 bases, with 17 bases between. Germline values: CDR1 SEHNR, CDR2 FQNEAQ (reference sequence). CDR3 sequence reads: CASSLAGRDIDEQFF. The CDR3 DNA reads TGTGCCAGCAGCTTGGCGGGGAGAGACATCGATGAGCAGTTCTTC.